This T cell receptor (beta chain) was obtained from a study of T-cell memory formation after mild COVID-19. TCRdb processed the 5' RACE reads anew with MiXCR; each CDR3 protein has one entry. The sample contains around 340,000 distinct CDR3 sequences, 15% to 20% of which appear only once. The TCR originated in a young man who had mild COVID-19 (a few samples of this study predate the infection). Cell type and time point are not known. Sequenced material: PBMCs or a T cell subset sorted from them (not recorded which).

Here the CDR3 DNA reads TGCAGTGCTAGAGATGGAGCCGGGGCATCGCGTGAAAAACTGTTTTTT. Translated: CSARDGAGASREKLFF. The chain employs TRBV20-1 and TRBJ1-4; weak D call: TRBD1 (5 bases). Trimming pared 0 bases from V and 7 bases from J, leaving 18 bases between. CDR3 length equals 16 residues. CDR1 and CDR2 from the germline V gene are DFQATT and SNEGSKA (reference sequence).